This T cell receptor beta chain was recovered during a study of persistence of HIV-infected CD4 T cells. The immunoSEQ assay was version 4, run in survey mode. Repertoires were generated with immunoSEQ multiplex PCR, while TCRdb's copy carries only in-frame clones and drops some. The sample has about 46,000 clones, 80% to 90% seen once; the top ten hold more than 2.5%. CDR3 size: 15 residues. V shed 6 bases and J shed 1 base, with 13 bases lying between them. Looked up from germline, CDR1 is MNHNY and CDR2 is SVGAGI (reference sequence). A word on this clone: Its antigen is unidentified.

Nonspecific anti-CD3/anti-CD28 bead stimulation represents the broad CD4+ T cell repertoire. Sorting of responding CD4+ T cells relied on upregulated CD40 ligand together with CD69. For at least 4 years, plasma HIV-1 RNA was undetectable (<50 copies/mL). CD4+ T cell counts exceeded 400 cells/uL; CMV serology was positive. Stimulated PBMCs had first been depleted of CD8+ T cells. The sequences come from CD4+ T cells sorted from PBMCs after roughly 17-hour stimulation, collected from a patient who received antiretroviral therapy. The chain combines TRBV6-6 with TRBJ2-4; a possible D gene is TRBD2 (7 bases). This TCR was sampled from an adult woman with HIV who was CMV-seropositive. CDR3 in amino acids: CASSPTGGAKNIQYF. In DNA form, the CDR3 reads TGTGCCAGCAGCCCTACGGGGGGCGCCAAAAACATTCAGTACTTC.